This T cell receptor beta chain was retrieved from a study of cytomegalovirus exposure and HLA in healthy donors. There are 12 residues in the CDR3. Between the trimmed V and J ends, which lost 9 bases and 1 base, there was a span of 10 bases. Germline CDR1 is SGDLS and CDR2 is YYNGEE. The table came from immunoSEQ multiplex PCR; TCRdb's copy has only in-frame clones and leaves some out. Of about 200,000 clones in the sample, around 86% are singletons; the top ten hold more than 1.5%. Notes on the study in general: There were under 200 TCR beta chains listed as cytomegalovirus-associated. Rare TCR sequences predominated, though certain public TCRs were found in many donors.

Worth noting for this clone: Its specificity is unknown.

The clonotype originates from a woman in her late teens or twenties in good health and CMV-seropositive. The source material was PBMCs. This rearrangement joins TRBV9 to TRBJ1-1; no firm D call. CDR3 coding DNA: TGTGCCACCGGAGACGCGAACACTGAAGCTTTCTTT. Translation gives CATGDANTEAFF.